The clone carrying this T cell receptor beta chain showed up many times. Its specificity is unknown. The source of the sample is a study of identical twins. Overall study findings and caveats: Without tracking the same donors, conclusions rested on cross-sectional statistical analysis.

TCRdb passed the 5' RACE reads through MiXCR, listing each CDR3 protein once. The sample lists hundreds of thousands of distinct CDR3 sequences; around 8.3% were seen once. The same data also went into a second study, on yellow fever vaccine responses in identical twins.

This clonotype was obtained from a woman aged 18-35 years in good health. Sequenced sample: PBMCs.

The CDR3: CSARGLAGGTDTQYF. In DNA, the CDR3 is TGCAGTGCTAGAGGACTAGCGGGTGGCACAGATACGCAGTATTTT. This rearrangement joins TRBV20-1 to TRBJ2-3; TRBD2 matches 10 bases. The V segment lost 1 base and the J segment 1 base; nucleotides outside the gene matches: 2. Germline V gene sequence: CDR1 DFQATT, CDR2 SNEGSKA (reference sequence). This CDR3 has 15 amino acids.